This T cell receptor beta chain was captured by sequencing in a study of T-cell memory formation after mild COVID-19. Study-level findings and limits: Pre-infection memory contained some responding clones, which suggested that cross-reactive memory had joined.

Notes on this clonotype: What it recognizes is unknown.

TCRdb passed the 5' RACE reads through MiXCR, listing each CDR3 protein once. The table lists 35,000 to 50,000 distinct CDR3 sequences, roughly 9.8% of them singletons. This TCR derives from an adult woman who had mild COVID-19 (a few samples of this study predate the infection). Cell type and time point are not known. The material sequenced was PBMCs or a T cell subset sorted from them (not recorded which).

The DNA of the CDR3 is TGCAGCGTTAGGACAGATCACTATGGCTACACCTTC. Amino acids: CSVRTDHYGYTF. The chain links TRBV29-1 to TRBJ1-2; D is perhaps TRBD1 (6 bases). CDR1 SQVTM and CDR2 ANQGSEA come from the germline V gene. The ends were cut back, 5 bases at V and 3 bases at J, with 10 bases in the middle. The CDR3 runs to 12 residues.